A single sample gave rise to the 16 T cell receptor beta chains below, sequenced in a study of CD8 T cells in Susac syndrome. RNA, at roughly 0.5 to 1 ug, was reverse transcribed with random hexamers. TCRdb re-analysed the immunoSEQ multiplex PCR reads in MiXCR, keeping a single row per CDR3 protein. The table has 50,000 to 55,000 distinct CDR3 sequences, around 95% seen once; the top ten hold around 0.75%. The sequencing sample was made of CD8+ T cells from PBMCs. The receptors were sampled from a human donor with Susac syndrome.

The CDR3 DNA follows: TGTGCCAGCAGCGAAAGCGGGGGCCCCTACAATGAGCAGTTCTTC. Amino acids: CASSESGGPYNEQFF. The chain links TRBV12-3 or TRBV12-4 to TRBJ2-1, with TRBD2 matching over 8 bases. This CDR3 is 15 amino acids long. Trimming removed 6 bases from V and 2 bases from J; junction bases left unmatched: 6.

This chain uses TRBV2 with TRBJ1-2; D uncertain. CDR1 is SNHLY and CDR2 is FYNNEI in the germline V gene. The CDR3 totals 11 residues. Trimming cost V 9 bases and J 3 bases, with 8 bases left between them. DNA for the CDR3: TGTGCCAGTAGAGTCTACTATGGCTACACCTTC. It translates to CASRVYYGYTF.

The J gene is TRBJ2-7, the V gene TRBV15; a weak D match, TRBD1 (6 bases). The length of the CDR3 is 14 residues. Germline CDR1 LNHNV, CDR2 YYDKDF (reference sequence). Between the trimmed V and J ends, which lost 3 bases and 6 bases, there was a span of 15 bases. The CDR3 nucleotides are TGTGCCACCAGCAGCCCATCCTTAGGGGGCGAGCAGTACTTC. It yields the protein CATSSPSLGGEQYF.

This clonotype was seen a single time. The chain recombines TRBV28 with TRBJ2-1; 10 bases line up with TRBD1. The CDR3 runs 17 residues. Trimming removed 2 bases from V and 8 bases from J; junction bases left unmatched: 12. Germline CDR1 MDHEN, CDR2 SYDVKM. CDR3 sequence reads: CASSLVGQGKFDDEQFF. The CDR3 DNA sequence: TGTGCCAGCAGTTTAGTGGGACAGGGGAAGTTTGACGATGAGCAGTTCTTC.

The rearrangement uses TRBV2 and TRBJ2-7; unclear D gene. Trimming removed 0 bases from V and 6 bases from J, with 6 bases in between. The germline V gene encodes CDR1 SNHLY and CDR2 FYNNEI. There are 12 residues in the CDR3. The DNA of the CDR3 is TGTGCCAGCAGTGAAGCCTCTCCCGAGCAGTACTTC. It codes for CASSEASPEQYF.

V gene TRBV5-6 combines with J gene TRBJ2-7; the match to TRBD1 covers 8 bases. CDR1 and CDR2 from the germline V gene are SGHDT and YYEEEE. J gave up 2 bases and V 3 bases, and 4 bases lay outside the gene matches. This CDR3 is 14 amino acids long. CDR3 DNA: TGTGCCAGCAGCTGGGGGACAGGTACCTACGAGCAGTACTTC. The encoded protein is CASSWGTGTYEQYF.

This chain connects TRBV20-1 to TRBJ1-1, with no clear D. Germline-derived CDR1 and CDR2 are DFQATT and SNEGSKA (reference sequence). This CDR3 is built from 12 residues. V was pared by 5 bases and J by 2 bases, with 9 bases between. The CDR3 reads CSADDVNTEAFF. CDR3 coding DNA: TGCAGTGCTGATGATGTAAACACTGAAGCTTTCTTT.

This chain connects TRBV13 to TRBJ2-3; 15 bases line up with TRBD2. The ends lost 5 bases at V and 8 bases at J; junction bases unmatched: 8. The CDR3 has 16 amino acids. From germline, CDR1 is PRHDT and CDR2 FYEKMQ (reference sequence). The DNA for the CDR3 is TGTGCCAGCAGCCACGGGACTAGCGGGGGGAGGGTTACGCAGTATTTT. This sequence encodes CASSHGTSGGRVTQYF.

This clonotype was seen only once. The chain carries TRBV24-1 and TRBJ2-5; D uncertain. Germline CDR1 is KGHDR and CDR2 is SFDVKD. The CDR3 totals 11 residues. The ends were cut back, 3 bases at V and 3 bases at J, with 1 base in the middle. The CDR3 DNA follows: TGTGCCACCAGTGATAAAGAGACCCAGTACTTC. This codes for CATSDKETQYF.

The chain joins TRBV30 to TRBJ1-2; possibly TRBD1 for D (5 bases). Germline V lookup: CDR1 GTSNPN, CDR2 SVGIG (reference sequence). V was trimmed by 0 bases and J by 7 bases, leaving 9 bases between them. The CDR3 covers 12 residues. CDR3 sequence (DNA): TGTGCCTGGAGTGTACGCGGGGGTGGCTACACCTTC. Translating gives CAWSVRGGGYTF.

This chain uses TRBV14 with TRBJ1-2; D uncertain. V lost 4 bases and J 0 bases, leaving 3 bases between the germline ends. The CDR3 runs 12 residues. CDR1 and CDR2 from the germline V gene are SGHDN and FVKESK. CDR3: CASSPSNYGYTF. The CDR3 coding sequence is TGTGCCAGCAGCCCTTCTAACTATGGCTACACCTTC.

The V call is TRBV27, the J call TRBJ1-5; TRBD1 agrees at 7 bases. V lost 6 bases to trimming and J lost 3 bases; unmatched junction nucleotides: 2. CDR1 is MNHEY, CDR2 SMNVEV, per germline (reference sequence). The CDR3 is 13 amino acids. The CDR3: CASRQGNNQPQHF. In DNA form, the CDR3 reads TGTGCCAGCAGACAGGGGAACAATCAGCCCCAGCATTTT.

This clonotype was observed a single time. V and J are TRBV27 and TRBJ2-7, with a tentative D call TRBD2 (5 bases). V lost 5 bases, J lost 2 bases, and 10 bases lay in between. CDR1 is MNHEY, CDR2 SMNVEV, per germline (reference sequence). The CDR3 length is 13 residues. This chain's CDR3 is CASSPGLPYEQYF. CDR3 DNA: TGTGCCAGCAGTCCCGGACTTCCCTACGAGCAGTACTTC.

The CDR3 DNA follows: TGCGCCAGCAGCTTGGCTGGAGGGAATGGGGAGCAGTACTTC. Translated, it gives CASSLAGGNGEQYF. The J gene is TRBJ2-7, the V gene TRBV5-1, with D tentatively TRBD2 (6 bases). CDR3 length equals 14 residues. Germline V gene lookup returns CDR1 SGHRS and CDR2 YFSETQ. V was clipped by 0 bases and J by 7 bases, with 14 bases between them.

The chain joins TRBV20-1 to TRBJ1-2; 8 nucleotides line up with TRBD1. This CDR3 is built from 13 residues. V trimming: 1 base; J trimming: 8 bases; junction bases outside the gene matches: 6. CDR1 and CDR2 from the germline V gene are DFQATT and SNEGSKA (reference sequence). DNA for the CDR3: TGCAGTGCTAGAGGCACGACAGGGGAGGGCTACACCTTC. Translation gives CSARGTTGEGYTF.

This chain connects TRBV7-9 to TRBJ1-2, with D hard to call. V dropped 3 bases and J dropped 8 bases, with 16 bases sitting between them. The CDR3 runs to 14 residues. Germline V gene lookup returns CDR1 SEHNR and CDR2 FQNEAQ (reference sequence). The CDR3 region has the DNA TGTGCCAGCAGCTTGTATCAACATGGTCTGGGCTACACCTTC. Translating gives CASSLYQHGLGYTF.